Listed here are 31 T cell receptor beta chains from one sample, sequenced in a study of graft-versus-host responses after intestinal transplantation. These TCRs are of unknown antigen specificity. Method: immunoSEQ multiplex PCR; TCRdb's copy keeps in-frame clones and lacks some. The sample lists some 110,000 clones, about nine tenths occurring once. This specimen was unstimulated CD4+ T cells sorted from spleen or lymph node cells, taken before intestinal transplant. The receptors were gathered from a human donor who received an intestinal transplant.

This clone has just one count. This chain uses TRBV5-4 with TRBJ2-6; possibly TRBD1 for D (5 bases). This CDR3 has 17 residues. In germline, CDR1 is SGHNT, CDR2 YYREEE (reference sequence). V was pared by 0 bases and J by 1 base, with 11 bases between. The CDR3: CASSLGGRASGANVLTF. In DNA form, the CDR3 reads TGTGCCAGCAGCTTGGGAGGCAGGGCGTCTGGGGCCAACGTCCTGACTTTC. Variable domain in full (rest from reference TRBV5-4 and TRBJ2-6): ETGVTQSPTHLIKTRGQQVTLRCSSQSGHNTVSWYQQALGQGPQFIFQYYREEENGRGNFPPRFSGLQFPNYSSELNVNALELDDSALYLCASSLGGRASGANVLTFGAGSRLTVL.

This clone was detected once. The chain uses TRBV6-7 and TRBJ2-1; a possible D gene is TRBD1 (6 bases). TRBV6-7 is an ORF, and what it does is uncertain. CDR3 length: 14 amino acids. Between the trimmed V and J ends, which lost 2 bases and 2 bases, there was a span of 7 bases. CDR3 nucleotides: TGTGCCAGCAGTTACGGGGGCCCCTACAATGAGCAGTTCTTC. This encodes CASSYGGPYNEQFF.

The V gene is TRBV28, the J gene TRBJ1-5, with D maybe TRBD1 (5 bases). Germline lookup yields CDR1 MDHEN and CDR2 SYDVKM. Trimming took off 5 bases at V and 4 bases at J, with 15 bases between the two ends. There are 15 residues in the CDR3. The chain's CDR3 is CASSPPGGGNQPQHF. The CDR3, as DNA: TGTGCCAGCAGTCCCCCCGGGGGGGGTAATCAGCCCCAGCATTTT.

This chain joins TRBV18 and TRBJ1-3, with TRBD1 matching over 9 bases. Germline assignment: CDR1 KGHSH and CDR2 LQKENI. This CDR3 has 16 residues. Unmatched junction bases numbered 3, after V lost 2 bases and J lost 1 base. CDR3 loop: CASSPIDRGSGNTIYF. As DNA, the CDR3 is TGTGCCAGCTCACCAATAGACAGGGGGTCTGGAAACACCATATATTTT.

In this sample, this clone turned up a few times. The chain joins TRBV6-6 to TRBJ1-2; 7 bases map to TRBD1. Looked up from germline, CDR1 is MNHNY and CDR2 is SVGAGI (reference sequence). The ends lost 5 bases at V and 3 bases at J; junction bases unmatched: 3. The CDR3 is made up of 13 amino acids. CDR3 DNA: TGTGCCAGCAGTCCCACAGGGGACTATGGCTACACCTTC. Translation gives CASSPTGDYGYTF.

The DNA of the CDR3 is TGTGCCAGCACCCGCGTGCAGGCTGATGGCTACACCTTC. It is translated as CASTRVQADGYTF. J is TRBJ1-2 and V is TRBV7-8; D gene ambiguous. The CDR3 consists of 13 residues. V was pared by 7 bases and J by 6 bases, with 15 bases between. The V gene's germline CDR1 is SGHVS and CDR2 FQNEAQ.

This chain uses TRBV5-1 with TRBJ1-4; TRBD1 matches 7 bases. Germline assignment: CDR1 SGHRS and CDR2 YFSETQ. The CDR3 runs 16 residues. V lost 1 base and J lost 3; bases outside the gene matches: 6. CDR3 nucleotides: TGCGCCAGCAGCTTGACCCCGGGACAGTCTAATGAAAAACTGTTTTTT. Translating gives CASSLTPGQSNEKLFF.

The CDR3 coding sequence is TGTGCCAGCAGCATTCAGGGGGTCGGGACCGGGGAGCTGTTTTTT. This codes for CASSIQGVGTGELFF. The V and J genes are TRBV7-8 and TRBJ2-2; 7 nucleotides agree with TRBD1. This CDR3 comprises 15 residues. J was trimmed by 5 bases and V by 5 bases; bases with no gene match: 8. Germline lookup yields CDR1 SGHVS and CDR2 FQNEAQ.

The CDR3 region is CASSPPGGAPYNEQFF. The DNA of the CDR3 is TGTGCCAGCTCACCACCAGGAGGGGCTCCCTACAATGAGCAGTTCTTC. This rearrangement joins TRBV18 to TRBJ2-1, with D maybe TRBD2 (6 bases). V was clipped by 0 bases and J by 2 bases, with 11 bases between them. The CDR3 is 16 residues long. Germline-derived CDR1 and CDR2 are KGHSH and LQKENI. Based on the CDR3 plus reference TRBV18 and TRBJ2-1, the full variable domain is NAGVMQNPRHLVRRRGQEARLRCSPMKGHSHVYWYRQLPEEGLKFMVYLQKENIIDESGMPKERFSAEFPKEGPSILRIQQVVRGDSAAYFCASSPPGGAPYNEQFFGPGTRLTVL.

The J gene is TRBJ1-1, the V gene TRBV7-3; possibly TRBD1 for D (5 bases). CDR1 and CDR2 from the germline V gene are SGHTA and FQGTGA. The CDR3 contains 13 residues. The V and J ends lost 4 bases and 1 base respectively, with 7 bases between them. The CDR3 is CASSYTGNTEAFF. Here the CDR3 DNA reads TGTGCCAGCAGCTACACAGGGAACACTGAAGCTTTCTTT.

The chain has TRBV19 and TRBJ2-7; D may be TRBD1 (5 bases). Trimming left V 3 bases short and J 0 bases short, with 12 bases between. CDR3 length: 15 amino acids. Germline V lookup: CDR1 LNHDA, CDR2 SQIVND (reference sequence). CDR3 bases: TGTGCCAGTAGTATGGGAACAGGTAGCTCCTACGAGCAGTACTTC. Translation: CASSMGTGSSYEQYF.

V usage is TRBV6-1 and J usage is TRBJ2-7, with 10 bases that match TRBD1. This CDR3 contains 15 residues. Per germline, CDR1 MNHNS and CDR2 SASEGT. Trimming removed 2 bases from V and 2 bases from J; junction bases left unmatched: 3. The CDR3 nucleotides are TGTGCCAGCAGTGAATGGGACAGGGGTGCCTACGAGCAGTACTTC. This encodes CASSEWDRGAYEQYF.

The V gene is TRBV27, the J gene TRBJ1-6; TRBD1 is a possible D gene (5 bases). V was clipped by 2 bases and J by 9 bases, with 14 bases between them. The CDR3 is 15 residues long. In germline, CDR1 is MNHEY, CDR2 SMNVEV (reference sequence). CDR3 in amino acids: CASSLKGLFGSPLHF. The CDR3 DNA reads TGTGCCAGCAGTTTAAAGGGACTGTTTGGTTCACCCCTCCACTTT.

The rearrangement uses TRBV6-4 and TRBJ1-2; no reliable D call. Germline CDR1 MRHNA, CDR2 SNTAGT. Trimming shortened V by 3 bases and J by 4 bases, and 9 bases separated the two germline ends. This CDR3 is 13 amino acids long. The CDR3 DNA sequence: TGTGCCAGCAGTGAAAGTGGGAGCTATGGCTACACCTTC. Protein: CASSESGSYGYTF.

CDR3 nucleotide sequence: TGCAGCGCCGCGGGCAGCCGATTGGGGGAAGCTTTCTTT. Its translation: CSAAGSRLGEAFF. The V call is TRBV29-1, the J call TRBJ1-1; D gene uncertain. The germline V gene encodes CDR1 SQVTM and CDR2 ANQGSEA. The CDR3 is made up of 13 amino acids. Trimming removed 7 bases at V and 8 bases at J, with 20 bases between.

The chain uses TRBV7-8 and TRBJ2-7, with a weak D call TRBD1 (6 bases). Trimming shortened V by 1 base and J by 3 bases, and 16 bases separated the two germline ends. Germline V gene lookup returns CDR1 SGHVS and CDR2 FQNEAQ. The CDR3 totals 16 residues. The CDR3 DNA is TGTGCCAGCAGCTTAGAACACAGGGTACAAGGCTACGAGCAGTACTTC. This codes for CASSLEHRVQGYEQYF.

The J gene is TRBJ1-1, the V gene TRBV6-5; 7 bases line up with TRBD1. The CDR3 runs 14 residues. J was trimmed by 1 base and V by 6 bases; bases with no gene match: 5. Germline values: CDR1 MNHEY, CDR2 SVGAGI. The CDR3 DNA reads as TGTGCCAGCAGAACGACAGGGTCGAACACTGAAGCTTTCTTT. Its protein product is CASRTTGSNTEAFF.

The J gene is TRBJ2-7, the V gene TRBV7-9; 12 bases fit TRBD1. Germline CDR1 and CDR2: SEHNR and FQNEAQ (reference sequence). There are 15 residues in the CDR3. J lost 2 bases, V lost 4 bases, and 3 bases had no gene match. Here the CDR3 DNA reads TGTGCCAGCAGCTGGGGGACAGGGGGCCCCTACGAGCAGTACTTC. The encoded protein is CASSWGTGGPYEQYF.

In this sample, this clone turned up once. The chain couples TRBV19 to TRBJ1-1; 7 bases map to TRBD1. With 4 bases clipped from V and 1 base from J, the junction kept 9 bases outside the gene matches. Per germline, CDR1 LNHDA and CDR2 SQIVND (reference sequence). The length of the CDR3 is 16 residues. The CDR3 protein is CASSTRDSWWNTEAFF. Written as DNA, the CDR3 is TGTGCCAGTAGTACCCGGGACAGTTGGTGGAACACTGAAGCTTTCTTT.

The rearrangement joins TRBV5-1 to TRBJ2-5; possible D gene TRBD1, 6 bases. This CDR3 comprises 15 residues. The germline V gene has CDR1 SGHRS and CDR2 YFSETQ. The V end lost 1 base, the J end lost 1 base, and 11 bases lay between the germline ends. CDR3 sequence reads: CASSLSRGGQETQYF. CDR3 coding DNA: TGCGCCAGCAGCTTGAGCAGGGGTGGCCAAGAGACCCAGTACTTC.

The CDR3 is CASSQEAQGWVGYGYTF. In nucleotides, the CDR3 is TGCGCCAGCAGCCAAGAGGCGCAGGGCTGGGTGGGCTATGGCTACACCTTC. The V and J genes are TRBV4-1 and TRBJ1-2, with D perhaps matching TRBD1 (5 bases). V was trimmed by 0 bases and J by 4 bases, leaving 18 bases between them. There are 17 residues in the CDR3. Germline-derived CDR1 and CDR2 are MGHRA and YSYEKL.

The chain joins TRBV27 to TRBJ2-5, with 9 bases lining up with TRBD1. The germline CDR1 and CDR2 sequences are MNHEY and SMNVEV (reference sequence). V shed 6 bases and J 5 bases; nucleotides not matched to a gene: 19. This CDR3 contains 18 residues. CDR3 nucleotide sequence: TGTGCCAGCAGACGATTGAGACCCGGGACAGGGCTGAAGGAGACCCAGTACTTC. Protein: CASRRLRPGTGLKETQYF.

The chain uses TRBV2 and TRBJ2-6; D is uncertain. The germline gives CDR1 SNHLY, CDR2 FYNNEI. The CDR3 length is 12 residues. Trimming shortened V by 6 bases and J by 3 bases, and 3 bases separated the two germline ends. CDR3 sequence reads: CASSGGANVLTF. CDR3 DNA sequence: TGTGCCAGCAGCGGTGGGGCCAACGTCCTGACTTTC.

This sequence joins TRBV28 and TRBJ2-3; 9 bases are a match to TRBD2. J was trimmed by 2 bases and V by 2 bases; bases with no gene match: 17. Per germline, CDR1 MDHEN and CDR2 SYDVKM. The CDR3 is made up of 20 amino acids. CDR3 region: CASSLLAYELLAGITDTQYF. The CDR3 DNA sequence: TGTGCCAGCAGTTTACTGGCGTATGAATTGCTAGCGGGGATCACAGATACGCAGTATTTT.

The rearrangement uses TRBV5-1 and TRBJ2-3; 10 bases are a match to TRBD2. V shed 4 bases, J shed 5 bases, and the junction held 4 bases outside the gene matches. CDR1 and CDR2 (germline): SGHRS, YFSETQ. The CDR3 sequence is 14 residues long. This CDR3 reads CASSPGLAIDTQYF. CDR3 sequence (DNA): TGCGCCAGCAGCCCGGGACTAGCGATAGATACGCAGTATTTT.

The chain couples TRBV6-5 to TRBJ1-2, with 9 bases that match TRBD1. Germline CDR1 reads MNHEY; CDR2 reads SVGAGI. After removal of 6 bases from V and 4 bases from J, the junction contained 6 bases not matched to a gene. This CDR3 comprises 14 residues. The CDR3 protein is CASSWDREGYGYTF. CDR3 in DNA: TGTGCCAGCAGCTGGGACAGGGAGGGCTATGGCTACACCTTC.

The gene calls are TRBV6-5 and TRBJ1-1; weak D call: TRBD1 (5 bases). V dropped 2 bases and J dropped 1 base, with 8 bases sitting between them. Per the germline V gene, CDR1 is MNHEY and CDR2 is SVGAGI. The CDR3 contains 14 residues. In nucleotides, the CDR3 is TGTGCCAGCAGTTACAGGGGTGGGAACACTGAAGCTTTCTTT. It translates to CASSYRGGNTEAFF.

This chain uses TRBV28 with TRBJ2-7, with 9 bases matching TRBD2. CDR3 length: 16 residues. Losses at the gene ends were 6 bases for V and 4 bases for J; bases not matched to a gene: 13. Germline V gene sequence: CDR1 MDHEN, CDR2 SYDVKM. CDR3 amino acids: CASSAGLALVAYEQYF. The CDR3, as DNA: TGTGCCAGCAGCGCGGGACTAGCCCTAGTGGCTTACGAGCAGTACTTC.

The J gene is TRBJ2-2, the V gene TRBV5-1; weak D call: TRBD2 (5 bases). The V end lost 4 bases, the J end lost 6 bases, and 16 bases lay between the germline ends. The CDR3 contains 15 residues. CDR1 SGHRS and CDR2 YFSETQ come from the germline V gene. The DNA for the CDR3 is TGCGCCAGCAGCGACCGTCTAGCCGGAGCCGGGGAGCTGTTTTTT. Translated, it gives CASSDRLAGAGELFF.

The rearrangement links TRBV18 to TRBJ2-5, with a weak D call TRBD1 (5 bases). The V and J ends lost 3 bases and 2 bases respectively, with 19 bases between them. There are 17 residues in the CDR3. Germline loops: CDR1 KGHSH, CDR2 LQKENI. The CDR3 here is CASSPSLGAAKQETQYF. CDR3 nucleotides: TGTGCCAGCTCACCCTCATTAGGGGCCGCGAAACAAGAGACCCAGTACTTC. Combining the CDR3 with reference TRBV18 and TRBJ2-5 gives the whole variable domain NAGVMQNPRHLVRRRGQEARLRCSPMKGHSHVYWYRQLPEEGLKFMVYLQKENIIDESGMPKERFSAEFPKEGPSILRIQQVVRGDSAAYFCASSPSLGAAKQETQYFGPGTRLLVL.

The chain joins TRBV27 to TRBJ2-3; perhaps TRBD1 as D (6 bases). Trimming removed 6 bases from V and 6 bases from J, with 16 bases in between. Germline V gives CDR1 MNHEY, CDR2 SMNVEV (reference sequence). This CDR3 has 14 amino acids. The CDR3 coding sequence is TGTGCCAGCAGCAGGGGCCCTACCGCGGATACGCAGTATTTT. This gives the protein CASSRGPTADTQYF.